A single sample is the source of the 8 T cell receptor beta chains below, sequenced in a study of T cell repertoires in cytomegalovirus infection. MiXCR, applied by TCRdb to the reads, yields one record per CDR3 protein. The data contain around 280,000 distinct CDR3 sequences, roughly an eighth of them seen just once; the ten biggest clones take up roughly 8.9%. Sequencing was carried out using PBMCs. These receptors were obtained from a human donor in good health (CMV status not recorded). Some clones in this sample may be carry-over from other donors' samples.

The sample holds many counts of this clonotype. CDR3 protein: CASSFLQGSNSPLHF. The CDR3 DNA sequence: TGTGCCAGCAGCTTTCTACAGGGAAGTAATTCACCCCTCCACTTT. J is TRBJ1-6 and V is TRBV7-8; a possible D gene is TRBD1 (6 bases). The V gene's germline CDR1 is SGHVS and CDR2 FQNEAQ. V shed 3 bases and J shed 6 bases, with 12 bases lying between them. The CDR3 is 15 amino acids.

This clonotype showed up many times. This sequence joins TRBV6-1 and TRBJ1-1; 9 nucleotides align to TRBD1. This CDR3 is built from 15 residues. Germline-derived CDR1 and CDR2 are MNHNS and SASEGT. The J segment lost 4 bases and the V segment lost 3 bases, leaving 6 bases of the junction unmatched. In nucleotides, the CDR3 is TGTGCCAGCAGTGATCTGACAGGGGGTGTCACTGAAGCTTTCTTT. This codes for CASSDLTGGVTEAFF.

The chain carries TRBV7-9 and TRBJ2-2; D is uncertain. V dropped 5 bases and J dropped 5 bases, with 12 bases sitting between them. The length of the CDR3 is 14 residues. Germline loops: CDR1 SEHNR, CDR2 FQNEAQ (reference sequence). The CDR3 here is CASSPSVGTGELFF. CDR3 bases: TGTGCCAGCAGCCCGTCCGTGGGGACCGGGGAGCTGTTTTTT. The entire variable domain, with the rest obtained from reference TRBV7-9 and TRBJ2-2, is as follows: DTGVSQNPRHKITKRGQNVTFRCDPISEHNRLYWYRQTLGQGPEFLTYFQNEAQLEKSRLLSDRFSAERPKGSFSTLEIQRTEQGDSAMYLCASSPSVGTGELFFGEGSRLTVL.

The sample holds many counts of this clonotype. The chain carries TRBV7-9 and TRBJ1-1; D ambiguous. This CDR3 is built from 16 residues. Trimming removed 2 bases at V and 0 bases at J, with 13 bases between. Germline CDR1 is SEHNR and CDR2 is FQNEAQ (reference sequence). As DNA, the CDR3 is TGTGCCAGCAGCTTAAAATTTAGCCCGATGAACACTGAAGCTTTCTTT. Translating it yields CASSLKFSPMNTEAFF.

This clonotype was seen only a few times. The chain carries TRBV12-3 or TRBV12-4 and TRBJ2-7; D might be TRBD1 or TRBD2, each matching 6 bases. Trimming cost V 5 bases and J 7 bases, with 12 bases left between them. This CDR3 contains 12 residues. CDR3 coding DNA: TGTGCCAGCAGTACCCGGAGGGGGGAGCAGTACTTC. It codes for CASSTRRGEQYF.

This clonotype turned up a few times. The chain joins TRBV18 to TRBJ1-4; D remains ambiguous. Per germline, CDR1 KGHSH and CDR2 LQKENI. Between the trimmed V and J ends, which lost 8 bases and 6 bases, there was a span of 13 bases. The CDR3 runs to 13 residues. CDR3 protein: CASRALGYEKLFF. For the CDR3, the DNA is TGTGCCAGCCGCGCCTTGGGGTATGAAAAACTGTTTTTT.

The V and J genes are TRBV19 and TRBJ2-6, with D possibly TRBD1 on 5 matching bases. The CDR3 sequence is 17 residues long. Germline V gene data show CDR1 as LNHDA and CDR2 as SQIVND (reference sequence). V gave up 11 bases and J gave up 0 bases, with 20 bases separating them. The CDR3 spells CAGSNRFSSSGANVLTF. In DNA form, the CDR3 reads TGTGCCGGCTCGAACAGGTTTTCGAGCTCTGGGGCCAACGTCCTGACTTTC.

This clonotype was seen at least ten times. This sequence joins TRBV7-2 and TRBJ2-1; TRBD2 agrees at 14 bases. The germline gives CDR1 SGHTA, CDR2 FQGNSA. The junction had 5 bases not matched to a gene; V was cut back by 4 bases and J by 0 bases. CDR3 length: 18 amino acids. The CDR3 here is CASSSGTSGRPSYNEQFF. The CDR3 DNA sequence: TGTGCCAGCAGCTCGGGGACTAGCGGGAGACCCTCCTACAATGAGCAGTTCTTC.